This is a list of T cell receptor beta chains from one sample in a study of neurological immune-mediated disorders. TCRdb re-analysed the 5' RACE reads in MiXCR, keeping a single row per CDR3 protein. The table lists around 58,000 distinct CDR3 sequences, around 3.4% of them singletons. Sequencing was performed on PBMCs. These receptors all come from a woman aged 60 to 75 with multiple sclerosis. Both conserved end residues are part of each CDR3. The D gene is left open where the match is weak. Clone sizes are given selectively: once, few, many, or a class where the clone is expanded.

v_gene	d_gene	abundance	j_gene	CDR3aa	CDR3nt
TRBV29-1	-	few	TRBJ2-7	CSADSRTSPYEQYF	TGCAGCGCCGACAGCCGGACAAGTCCCTACGAGCAGTACTTC
TRBV5-1	TRBD2	many	TRBJ2-7	CASSLIAGADEQYF	TGCGCCAGCAGCTTGATAGCGGGAGCGGACGAGCAGTACTTC
TRBV12-3/TRBV12-4	-	many	TRBJ1-6	CASSLSLDYSPLHF	TGTGCCAGCAGTTTGTCGTTAGATTATTCACCCCTCCACTTT
TRBV18	-	many	TRBJ1-6	CASSPYDGGKSYNSPLHF	TGTGCCAGCTCACCCTATGACGGTGGGAAATCCTATAATTCACCCCTCCACTTT
TRBV9	TRBD2	many	TRBJ2-7	CASSVHRTSGSYEQYF	TGTGCCAGCAGCGTCCATAGGACTAGCGGTTCCTACGAGCAGTACTTC
TRBV5-1	-	many	TRBJ2-5	CASSFKGLLETQYF	TGCGCCAGCAGCTTCAAGGGATTGTTGGAGACCCAGTACTTC
TRBV10-3	-	-	TRBJ2-7	CDISRGGGEQYF	TGTGACATCAGTAGGGGGGGCGGCGAGCAGTACTTC
TRBV6-5	-	many	TRBJ2-1	CASSYDTYNEQFF	TGTGCCAGCAGTTATGATACCTACAATGAGCAGTTCTTC
TRBV12-3/TRBV12-4	-	many	TRBJ2-5	CASSPGKNSGGETQYF	TGTGCCAGCAGTCCCGGGAAGAATAGCGGAGGGGAGACCCAGTACTTC
TRBV5-6	-	many	TRBJ2-3	CASSLGSLIHTQYF	TGTGCCAGCAGCTTAGGGTCCCTTATTCATACGCAGTATTTT